Below are 8 T cell receptor beta chains sequenced from a single sample in a study of cytomegalovirus exposure and HLA in healthy donors (dated by TCRdb to about 2017). Receptor amplification or capture employed the immunoSEQ multiplex PCR assay. Held by TCRdb, this immuneACCESS table contains in-frame sequences only and omits some clones. Under half of the omission traces to an unresolved V gene where checked; the cause of the rest is unknown. This sample gives tens of thousands of clones in total; around 94% of them show up just once. Together, the top ten hold 0.67% of the sample. The sequencing input was PBMCs. These receptors all stem from a man younger than 35 in good health and CMV-seronegative.

The gene calls are TRBV7-8 and TRBJ2-3; 10 nucleotides agree with TRBD2. This CDR3 spans 17 amino acids. From germline, CDR1 is SGHVS and CDR2 FQNEAQ. V lost 1 base, J lost 1 base, and 5 bases stayed unmatched. The CDR3 loop is CASSLVLAGAGTDTQYF. In DNA, the CDR3 is TGTGCCAGCAGCTTAGTTCTAGCGGGGGCTGGCACAGATACGCAGTATTTT.

The chain combines TRBV6-5 with TRBJ2-7, with 8 bases matching TRBD2. CDR1 MNHEY and CDR2 SVGAGI come from the germline V gene. V lost 0 bases and J lost 4; bases outside the gene matches: 5. CDR3 length: 15 residues. The CDR3 sequence is CASSYSILAGYEQYF. The CDR3 nucleotides are TGTGCCAGCAGTTACTCGATCCTAGCGGGTTACGAGCAGTACTTC.

V gene TRBV7-9 combines with J gene TRBJ1-2; D remains ambiguous. Germline V lookup: CDR1 SEHNR, CDR2 FQNEAQ (reference sequence). The CDR3 runs to 15 residues. Trimming pared 6 bases from V and 0 bases from J, leaving 14 bases between. The CDR3 region is CASRYTGITNYGYTF. In DNA form, the CDR3 reads TGTGCCAGCAGATATACCGGGATAACTAACTATGGCTACACCTTC.

The chain joins TRBV5-4 to TRBJ2-3, with TRBD2 as a possible D gene (6 bases). The CDR3 spans 14 residues. Trimming stripped 4 bases from V and 3 bases from J, with 12 bases between. Germline V gene sequence: CDR1 SGHNT, CDR2 YYREEE (reference sequence). The CDR3: CASSPGLPTDTQYF. CDR3 nucleotide sequence: TGTGCCAGCAGCCCAGGACTACCGACAGATACGCAGTATTTT. The whole variable domain, filled in from reference TRBV5-4 and TRBJ2-3, reads ETGVTQSPTHLIKTRGQQVTLRCSSQSGHNTVSWYQQALGQGPQFIFQYYREEENGRGNFPPRFSGLQFPNYSSELNVNALELDDSALYLCASSPGLPTDTQYFGPGTRLTVL.

This chain connects TRBV14 to TRBJ2-7; 8 bases match TRBD2. The V gene's germline CDR1 is SGHDN and CDR2 FVKESK. The CDR3 is 14 amino acids. V lost 4 bases, J lost 3 bases, and 5 bases stayed unmatched. CDR3 sequence (DNA): TGTGCCAGCAGCCGCCTAGCGGGTGTCTACGAGCAGTACTTC. Translating gives CASSRLAGVYEQYF. The full variable domain, in which reference TRBV14 and TRBJ2-7 provide the parts outside the CDR3, is EAGVTQFPSHSVIEKGQTVTLRCDPISGHDNLYWYRRVMGKEIKFLLHFVKESKQDESGMPNNRFLAERTGGTYSTLKVQPAELEDSGVYFCASSRLAGVYEQYFGPGTRLTVT.

The V gene is TRBV18, the J gene TRBJ1-6, with 10 bases fitting TRBD1. Germline lookup yields CDR1 KGHSH and CDR2 LQKENI. The ends lost 5 bases at V and 1 base at J; junction bases unmatched: 5. CDR3 length: 17 residues. The CDR3 bases are TGTGCCAGCTCATCTCGACAGGGGGCGTCCTATAATTCACCCCTCCACTTT. Its translation is CASSSRQGASYNSPLHF.

The chain combines TRBV11-2 with TRBJ1-1, with 11 bases that match TRBD1. CDR1 is SGHAT, CDR2 FQNNGV, per germline. The CDR3 sequence is 17 residues long. The J segment lost 1 base and the V segment lost 5 bases, leaving 9 bases of the junction unmatched. CDR3 bases: TGTGCCAGCAGCCCTTTGCTTGGACAGGGGGCGAACACTGAAGCTTTCTTT. Amino acids: CASSPLLGQGANTEAFF.

This clone was seen only once. The J gene is TRBJ2-7, the V gene TRBV2, with unresolved D. There are 12 residues in the CDR3. The germline V gene encodes CDR1 SNHLY and CDR2 FYNNEI. The V gene lost 6 bases and the J gene lost 6 bases, with 12 bases spanning the gap. The CDR3 spells CASSAPPGEQYF. In DNA, the CDR3 is TGTGCCAGCAGCGCCCCCCCGGGCGAGCAGTACTTC.